Sequencing of this T cell receptor beta chain was carried out in a study of regulatory T cells in long-lasting Graves disease. V was clipped by 1 base and J by 3 bases, with 12 bases between them. The germline V gene encodes CDR1 MGHRA and CDR2 YSYEKL. The CDR3 loop spans 15 amino acids. Documented time point: newly diagnosed GD, antithyroid drugs for less than 3 months. With RNA extracted from PBMCs as input, the TCR library was made. Arm-PCR with iRepertoire HTBI primers amplified the CDR3 regions for these TCR beta libraries. Authors' methods: Overall, samples carried 62 TRBV and around 15 TRBJ segments. Each CDR3 protein gets one entry after TCRdb re-called the multiplex PCR reads with MiXCR. The V and J calls follow TCRdb's processing rather than the paper's. Of roughly 560,000 distinct CDR3 sequences listed, roughly 16% are singletons. This same sample was also part of a study on T cells in Graves' hyperthyroidism and ophthalmopathy. As reported in that work: Over 18 months, lack of ophthalmopathy progression marked Graves' hyperthyroidism as stable. The majority of expanded thyroid clonotypes above 0.001 also appeared in blood.

The chain uses TRBV4-1 and TRBJ1-2; the D is unclear. This TCR was sampled from a woman aged 40 to 65 with Graves disease. The sequencing used peripheral blood mononuclear cells (PBMCs), collected at new diagnosis, from a patient treated with antithyroid drugs. The chain's CDR3 is CASSQGSQADYGYTF. CDR3 bases: TGCGCCAGCAGCCAAGGATCGCAGGCGGACTATGGCTACACCTTC.